This TCR beta chain was profiled in a study of blood T cell repertoires in COVID-19 (dated by TCRdb to the early 2020s). For the wider study: For ImmuneRACE Cohort 3, a participant was defined as recovered based on two consecutive negative NP/OP PCR tests, clearance by a healthcare professional, or resolution of symptoms. The collaborator samples originated in the United States, Italy and Spain and spanned the acute and convalescent phases of COVID-19. The prospective study material was composed of cDNA or gDNA derived from T cells, B-cell-depleted T cells, or PBMCs. Subjects who had been exposed to COVID-19, were actively infected with it, or had recovered from it provided the deeply sampled blood TCRbeta repertoires that made up the dataset. The repertoires were released in a freely available public database intended as a resource for research on the immune response to SARS-CoV-2. Samples came from the ongoing ImmuneRACE study (first 160 participants) plus 1,254 subjects from 6 global collaborators. Sample metadata almost always included a de-identified subject ID, COVID-19 status, age in years and sex. Where HLA class I and class II types were available, the types were taken from metadata supplied by the sample provider, not from assay-based typing. General study outcomes and caveats: Clinical and demographic metadata were provided uncurated, with the amount varying by source and participant.

In the prospective study, participants were about 18 to 89 years old, resided in about two dozen geographic areas of the United States, and were enrolled through a virtual design. Cohort assignment in the prospective study relied on participant-reported clinical history from a screening survey and a study questionnaire. In the prospective study, whole blood, serum and a nasopharyngeal or oropharyngeal swab were collected from each participant by mobile phlebotomists. Additional blood draws and questionnaires over an approximately two-month period could optionally be provided by prospective study participants. Before DNA extraction, blood samples from the prospective study were shipped at room temperature or frozen. TCRbeta CDR3 regions were amplified from genomic DNA using the immunoSEQ Assay, a bias-controlled multiplex PCR. Per the authors' processing: The number of nucleated cells in each sample was estimated by amplification of reference gene primers within the assay. To quantify the absolute abundance of each unique TCRbeta CDR3 rearrangement, sequence reads were collapsed and filtered. For each sample, productive Simpson clonality was calculated by taking the square root of Simpson's diversity index across productive rearrangements. Held by TCRdb, this immuneACCESS table contains in-frame sequences only and omits some clones. Under half of the omission traces to an unresolved V gene where checked; the cause of the rest is unknown. That table is the source of V, J and clone size, and D and trimming were worked out from the DNA. A total of approximately 200,000 clones appear in this sample, 87% of them only once. Of the sample, more than 7% falls within the top ten clones.

A remark on this clone: Its target antigen remains unknown. Base qualities are missing; no much larger clone stands one base away.

The germline V gene provides CDR1 SGHAT and CDR2 FQNNGV. There are 14 amino acids in the CDR3, from cysteine to phenylalanine inclusive. Just CDR3 DNA is preserved here, 42 bases in frame from base 1. The junction carries 9 bases between V and J, which are trimmed by 3 bases and 4 bases respectively. The rearrangement combines TRBV11-2 with TRBJ2-2; 6 matching bases give a weak D call of TRBD1. The TCR comes from a man aged 25-45 years in a cohort exposed to, infected with or recovered from COVID-19 (not recorded which). The sequencing input was PBMCs or T cells enriched from blood (not recorded which). The DNA is TGTGCCAGCAGCTTGAACAGGGTCACCGGGGAGCTGTTTTTT. This translates into CASSLNRVTGELFF.